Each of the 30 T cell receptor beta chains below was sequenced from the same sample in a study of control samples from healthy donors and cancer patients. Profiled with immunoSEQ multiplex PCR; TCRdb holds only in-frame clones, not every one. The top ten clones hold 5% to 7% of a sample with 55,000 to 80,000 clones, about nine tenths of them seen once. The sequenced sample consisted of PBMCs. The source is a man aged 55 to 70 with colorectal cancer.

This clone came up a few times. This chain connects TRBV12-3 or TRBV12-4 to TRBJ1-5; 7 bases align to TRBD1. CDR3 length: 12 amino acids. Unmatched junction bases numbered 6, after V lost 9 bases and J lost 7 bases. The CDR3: CASRQGQQPQHF. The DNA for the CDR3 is TGTGCCAGTCGACAGGGTCAGCAGCCCCAGCATTTT.

CDR3 amino acids: CASYPYTGSRGTIYF. DNA of the CDR3: TGTGCCAGCTACCCATACACAGGGAGTCGTGGCACCATATATTTT. This sequence joins TRBV2 and TRBJ1-3, with D possibly matching TRBD1 (6 bases). Trimming removed 8 bases at V and 9 bases at J, with 23 bases between. The CDR3 runs 15 residues. CDR1 and CDR2 (germline): SNHLY, FYNNEI.

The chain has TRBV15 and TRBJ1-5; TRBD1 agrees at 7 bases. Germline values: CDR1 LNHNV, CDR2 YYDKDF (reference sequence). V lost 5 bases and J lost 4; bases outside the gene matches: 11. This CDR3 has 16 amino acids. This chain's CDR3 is CATSPGNRGRNQPQHF. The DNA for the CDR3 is TGTGCCACCAGCCCAGGTAACAGGGGCAGGAATCAGCCCCAGCATTTT.

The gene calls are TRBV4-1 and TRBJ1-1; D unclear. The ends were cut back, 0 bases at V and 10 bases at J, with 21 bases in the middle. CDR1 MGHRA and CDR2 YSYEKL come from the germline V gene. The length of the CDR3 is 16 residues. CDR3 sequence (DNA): TGCGCCAGCAGCCAAGAAGTTACGGCCTTCTATTCACGAGCTTTCTTT. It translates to CASSQEVTAFYSRAFF.

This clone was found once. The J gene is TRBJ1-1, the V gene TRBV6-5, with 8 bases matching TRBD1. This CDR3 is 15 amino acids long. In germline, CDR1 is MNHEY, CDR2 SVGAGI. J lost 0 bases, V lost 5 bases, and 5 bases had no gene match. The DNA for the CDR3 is TGTGCCAGCAGTCCTACGACAGGGGTGAACACTGAAGCTTTCTTT. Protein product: CASSPTTGVNTEAFF.

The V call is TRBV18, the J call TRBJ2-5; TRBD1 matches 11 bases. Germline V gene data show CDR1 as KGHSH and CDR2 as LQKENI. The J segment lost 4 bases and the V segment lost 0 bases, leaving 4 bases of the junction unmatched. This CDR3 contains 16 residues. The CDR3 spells CASSPPDRGRRETQYF. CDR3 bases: TGTGCCAGCTCACCACCGGACAGGGGGCGAAGAGAGACCCAGTACTTC. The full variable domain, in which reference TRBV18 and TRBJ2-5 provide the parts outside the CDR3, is NAGVMQNPRHLVRRRGQEARLRCSPMKGHSHVYWYRQLPEEGLKFMVYLQKENIIDESGMPKERFSAEFPKEGPSILRIQQVVRGDSAAYFCASSPPDRGRRETQYFGPGTRLLVL.

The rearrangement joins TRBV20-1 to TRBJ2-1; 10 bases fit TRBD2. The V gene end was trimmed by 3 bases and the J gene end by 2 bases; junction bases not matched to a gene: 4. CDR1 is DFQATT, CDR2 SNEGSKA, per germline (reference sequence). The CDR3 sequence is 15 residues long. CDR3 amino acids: CSASRLAGAYNEQFF. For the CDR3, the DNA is TGCAGTGCTAGTCGGCTAGCGGGGGCCTACAATGAGCAGTTCTTC.

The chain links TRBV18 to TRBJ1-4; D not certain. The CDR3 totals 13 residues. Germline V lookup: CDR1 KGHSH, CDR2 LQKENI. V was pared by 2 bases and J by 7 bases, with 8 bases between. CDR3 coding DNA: TGTGCCAGCTCACCAGAGCACGGTGAAAAACTGTTTTTT. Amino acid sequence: CASSPEHGEKLFF. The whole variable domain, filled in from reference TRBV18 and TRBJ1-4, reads NAGVMQNPRHLVRRRGQEARLRCSPMKGHSHVYWYRQLPEEGLKFMVYLQKENIIDESGMPKERFSAEFPKEGPSILRIQQVVRGDSAAYFCASSPEHGEKLFFGSGTQLSVL.

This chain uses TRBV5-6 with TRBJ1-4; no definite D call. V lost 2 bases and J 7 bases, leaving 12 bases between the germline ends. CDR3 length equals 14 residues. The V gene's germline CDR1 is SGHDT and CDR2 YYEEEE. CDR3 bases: TGTGCCAGCAGCTTCTCCCCGGTGGGTGAAAAACTGTTTTTT. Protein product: CASSFSPVGEKLFF.

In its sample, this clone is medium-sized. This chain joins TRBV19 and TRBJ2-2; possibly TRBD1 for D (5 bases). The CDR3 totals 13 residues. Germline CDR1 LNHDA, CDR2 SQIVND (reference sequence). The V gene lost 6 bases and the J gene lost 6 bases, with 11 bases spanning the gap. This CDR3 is CASSPDRSGELFF. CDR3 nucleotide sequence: TGTGCCAGTAGCCCCGACAGATCCGGGGAGCTGTTTTTT.

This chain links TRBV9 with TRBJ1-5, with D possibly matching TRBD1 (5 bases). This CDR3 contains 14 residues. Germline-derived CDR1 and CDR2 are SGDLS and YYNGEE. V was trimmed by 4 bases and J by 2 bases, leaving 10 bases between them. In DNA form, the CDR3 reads TGTGCCAGCAGCCAATCGGGGGGCAATCAGCCCCAGCATTTT. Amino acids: CASSQSGGNQPQHF.

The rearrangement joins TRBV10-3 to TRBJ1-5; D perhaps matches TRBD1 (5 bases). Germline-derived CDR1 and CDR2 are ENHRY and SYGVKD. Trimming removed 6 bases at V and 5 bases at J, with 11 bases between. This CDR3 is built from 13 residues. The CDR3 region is CAIRGREDQPQHF. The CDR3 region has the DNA TGTGCCATCAGGGGACGGGAAGATCAGCCCCAGCATTTT.

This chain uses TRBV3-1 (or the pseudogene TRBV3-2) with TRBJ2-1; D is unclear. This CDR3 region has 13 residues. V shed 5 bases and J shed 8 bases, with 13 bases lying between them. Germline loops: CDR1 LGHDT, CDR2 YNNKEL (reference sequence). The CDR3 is CASSVRDRDEQFF. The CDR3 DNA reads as TGTGCCAGCAGCGTCCGAGACCGTGATGAGCAGTTCTTC.

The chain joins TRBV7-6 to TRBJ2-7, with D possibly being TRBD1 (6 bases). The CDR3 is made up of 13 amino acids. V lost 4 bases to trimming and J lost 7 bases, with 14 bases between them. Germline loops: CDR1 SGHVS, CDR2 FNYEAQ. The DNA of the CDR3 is TGTGCCAGCAGCTACCAACAGGGTTGGGAGCAGTACTTC. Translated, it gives CASSYQQGWEQYF.

As DNA, the CDR3 is TGTGCCAGCAGCGTCGGACCCGGAGGGGTCTACGAGCAGTACTTC. This codes for CASSVGPGGVYEQYF. The chain links TRBV9 to TRBJ2-7; possible D gene TRBD2, 6 bases. Germline CDR1 and CDR2: SGDLS and YYNGEE. V was cut by 2 bases and J by 3 bases, with 15 bases left in between. There are 15 residues in the CDR3. The full variable domain, its missing parts supplied by reference TRBV9 and TRBJ2-7, is DSGVTQTPKHLITATGQRVTLRCSPRSGDLSVYWYQQSLDQGLQFLIQYYNGEERAKGNILERFSAQQFPDLHSELNLSSLELGDSALYFCASSVGPGGVYEQYFGPGTRLTVT.

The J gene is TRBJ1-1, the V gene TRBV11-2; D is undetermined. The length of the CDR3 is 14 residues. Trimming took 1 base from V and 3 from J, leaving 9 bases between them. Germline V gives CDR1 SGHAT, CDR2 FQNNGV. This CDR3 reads CASSLVRDYTEAFF. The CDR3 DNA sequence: TGTGCCAGCAGCTTAGTCCGGGATTACACTGAAGCTTTCTTT.

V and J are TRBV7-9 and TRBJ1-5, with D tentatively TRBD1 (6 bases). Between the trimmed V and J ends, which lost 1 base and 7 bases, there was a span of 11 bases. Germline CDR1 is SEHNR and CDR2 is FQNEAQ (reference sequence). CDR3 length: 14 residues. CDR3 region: CASSLGTDRQPQHF. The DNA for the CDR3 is TGTGCCAGCAGCTTAGGGACAGATCGACAGCCCCAGCATTTT.

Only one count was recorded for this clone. DNA of the CDR3: TGTGCCAGCAGTTTTTCTATAGCAACTAATGAAAAACTGTTTTTT. This sequence encodes CASSFSIATNEKLFF. The V and J genes are TRBV27 and TRBJ1-4, with D unresolved. CDR1 MNHEY and CDR2 SMNVEV come from the germline V gene (reference sequence). The germline V and J ends were trimmed by 3 bases and 0 bases, with 8 bases remaining between them. CDR3 length equals 15 residues.

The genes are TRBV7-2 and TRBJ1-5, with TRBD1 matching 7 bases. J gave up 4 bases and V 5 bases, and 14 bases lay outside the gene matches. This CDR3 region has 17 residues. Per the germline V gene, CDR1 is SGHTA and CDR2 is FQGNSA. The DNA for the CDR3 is TGTGCCAGCAGCCCCCGCGGGAGCAGGGGGGAGAATCAGCCCCAGCATTTT. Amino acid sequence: CASSPRGSRGENQPQHF. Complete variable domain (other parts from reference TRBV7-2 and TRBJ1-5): GAGVSQSPSNKVTEKGKDVELRCDPISGHTALYWYRQSLGQGLEFLIYFQGNSAPDKSGLPSDRFSAERTGGSVSTLTIQRTQQEDSAVYLCASSPRGSRGENQPQHFGDGTRLSIL.

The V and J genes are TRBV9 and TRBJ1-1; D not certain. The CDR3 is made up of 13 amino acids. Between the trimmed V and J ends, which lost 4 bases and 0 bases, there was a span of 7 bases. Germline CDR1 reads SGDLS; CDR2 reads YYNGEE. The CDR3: CASSPYVNTEAFF. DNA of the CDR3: TGTGCCAGCAGCCCCTACGTGAACACTGAAGCTTTCTTT.

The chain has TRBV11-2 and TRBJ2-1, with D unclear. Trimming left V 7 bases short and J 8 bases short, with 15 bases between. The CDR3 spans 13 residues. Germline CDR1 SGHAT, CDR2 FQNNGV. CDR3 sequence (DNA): TGTGCCAGCACCCTTTTCGCATTCGATGAGCAGTTCTTC. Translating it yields CASTLFAFDEQFF.

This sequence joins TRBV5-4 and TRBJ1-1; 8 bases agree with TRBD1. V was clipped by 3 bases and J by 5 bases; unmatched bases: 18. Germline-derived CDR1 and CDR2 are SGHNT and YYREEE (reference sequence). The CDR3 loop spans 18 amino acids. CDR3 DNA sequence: TGTGCCAGCAGCTCGCCCGACAGGGGCGAAAACCTGGGGACTGAAGCTTTCTTT. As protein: CASSSPDRGENLGTEAFF.

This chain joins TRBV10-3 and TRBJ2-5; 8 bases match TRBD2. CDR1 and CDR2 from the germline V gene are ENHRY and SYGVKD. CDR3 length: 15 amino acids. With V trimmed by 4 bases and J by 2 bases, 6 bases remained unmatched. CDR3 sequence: CAISVSGGEQETQYF. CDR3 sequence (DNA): TGTGCCATCAGTGTCAGCGGGGGAGAGCAAGAGACCCAGTACTTC.

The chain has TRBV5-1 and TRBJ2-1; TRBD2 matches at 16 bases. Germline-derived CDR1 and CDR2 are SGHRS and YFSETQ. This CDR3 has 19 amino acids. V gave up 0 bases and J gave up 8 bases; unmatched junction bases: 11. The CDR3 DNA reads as TGCGCCAGCAGCTTGGTCGGGACTAGCGGGGGGGCCCGTAGTCATGAGCAGTTCTTC. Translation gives CASSLVGTSGGARSHEQFF.

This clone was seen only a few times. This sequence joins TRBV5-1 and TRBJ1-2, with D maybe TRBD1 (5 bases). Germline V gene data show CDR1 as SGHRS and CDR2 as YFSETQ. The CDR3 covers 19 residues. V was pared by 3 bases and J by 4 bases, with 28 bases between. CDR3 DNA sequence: TGCGCCAGCAGCTCCGATCCGGGGCTGAACAGAGGTAGACTCTATGGCTACACCTTC. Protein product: CASSSDPGLNRGRLYGYTF.

CDR3 protein: CASRTDRSSNQPQHF. CDR3 coding DNA: TGTGCCAGCAGGACCGACAGGAGCTCCAATCAGCCCCAGCATTTT. This chain connects TRBV6-5 to TRBJ1-5, with a tentative D call TRBD1 (6 bases). V was pared by 6 bases and J by 3 bases, with 15 bases between. This CDR3 has 15 residues. Germline CDR1 reads MNHEY; CDR2 reads SVGAGI.

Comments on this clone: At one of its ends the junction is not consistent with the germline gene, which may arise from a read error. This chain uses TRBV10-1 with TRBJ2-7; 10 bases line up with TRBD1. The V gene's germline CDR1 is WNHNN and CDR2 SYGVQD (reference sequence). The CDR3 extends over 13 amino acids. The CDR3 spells CPSSGQGVGEQYF. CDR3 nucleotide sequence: TGCCCCAGCAGTGGACAGGGGGTTGGCGAGCAGTACTTC.

The DNA for the CDR3 is TGTGCCAGCAGCCCGAGCTCCTACGAGCAGTACTTC. It is translated as CASSPSSYEQYF. The chain carries TRBV2 and TRBJ2-7; no clear D gene. The germline V gene has CDR1 SNHLY and CDR2 FYNNEI. The CDR3 spans 12 residues. Between the trimmed V and J ends, which lost 6 bases and 0 bases, there was a span of 6 bases.

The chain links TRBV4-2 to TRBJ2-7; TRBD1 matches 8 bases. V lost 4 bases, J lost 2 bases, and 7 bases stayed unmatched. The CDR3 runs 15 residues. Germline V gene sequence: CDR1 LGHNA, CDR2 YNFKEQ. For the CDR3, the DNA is TGTGCCAGCAGCCTTGGGGGGACAGGAACCTACGAGCAGTACTTC. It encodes CASSLGGTGTYEQYF.

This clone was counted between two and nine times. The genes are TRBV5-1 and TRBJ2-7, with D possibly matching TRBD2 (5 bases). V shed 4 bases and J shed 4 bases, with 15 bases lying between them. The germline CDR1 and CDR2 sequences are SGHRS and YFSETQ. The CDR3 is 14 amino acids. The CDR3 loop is CASSELGVIYEQYF. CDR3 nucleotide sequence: TGCGCCAGCAGCGAACTGGGAGTGATATACGAGCAGTACTTC.